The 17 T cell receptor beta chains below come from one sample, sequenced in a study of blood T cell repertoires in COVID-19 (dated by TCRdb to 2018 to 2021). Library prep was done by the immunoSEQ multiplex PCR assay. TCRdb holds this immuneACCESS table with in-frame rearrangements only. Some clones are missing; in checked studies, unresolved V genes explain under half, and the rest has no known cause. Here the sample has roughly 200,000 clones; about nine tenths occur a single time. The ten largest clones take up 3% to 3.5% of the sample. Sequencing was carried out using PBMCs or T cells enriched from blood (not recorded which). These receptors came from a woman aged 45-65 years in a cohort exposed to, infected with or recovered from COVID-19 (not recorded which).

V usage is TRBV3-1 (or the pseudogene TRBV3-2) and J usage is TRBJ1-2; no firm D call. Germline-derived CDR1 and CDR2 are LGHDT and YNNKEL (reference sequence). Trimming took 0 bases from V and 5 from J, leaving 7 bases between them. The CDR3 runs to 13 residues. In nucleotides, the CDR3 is TGTGCCAGCAGCCAAGAATCACTTTATGGCTACACCTTC. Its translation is CASSQESLYGYTF.

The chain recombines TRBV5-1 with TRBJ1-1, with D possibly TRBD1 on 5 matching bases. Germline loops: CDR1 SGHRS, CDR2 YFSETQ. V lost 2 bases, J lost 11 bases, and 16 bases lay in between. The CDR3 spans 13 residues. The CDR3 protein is CASSFTGPAEAFF. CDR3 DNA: TGCGCCAGCAGCTTCACAGGACCTGCGGAGGCTTTCTTT.

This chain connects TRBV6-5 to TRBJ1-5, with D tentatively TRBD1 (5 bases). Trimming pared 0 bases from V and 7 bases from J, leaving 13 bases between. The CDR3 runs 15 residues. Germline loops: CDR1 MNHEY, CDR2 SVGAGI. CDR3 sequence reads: CASSYSSRVDQPQHF. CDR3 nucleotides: TGTGCCAGCAGTTACTCAAGCAGGGTAGACCAGCCCCAGCATTTT.

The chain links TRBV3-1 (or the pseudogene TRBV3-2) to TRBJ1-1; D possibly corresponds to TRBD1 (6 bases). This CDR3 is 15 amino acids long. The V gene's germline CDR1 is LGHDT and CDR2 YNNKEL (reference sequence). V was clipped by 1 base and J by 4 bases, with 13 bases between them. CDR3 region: CASSQASRGGTEAFF. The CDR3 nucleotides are TGTGCCAGCAGCCAAGCGTCGAGGGGGGGCACTGAAGCTTTCTTT.

The CDR3 here is CASSFGPRNTEAFF. CDR3 coding DNA: TGTGCCAGCAGCTTTGGTCCGCGGAACACTGAAGCTTTCTTT. This chain uses TRBV11-3 with TRBJ1-1; D gene ambiguous. In germline, CDR1 is SGHNT, CDR2 YENEEA. V was pared by 3 bases and J by 1 base, with 9 bases between. This CDR3 region has 14 residues. Full variable domain (missing parts from reference TRBV11-3 and TRBJ1-1): EAGVVQSPRYKIIEKKQPVAFWCNPISGHNTLYWYLQNLGQGPELLIRYENEEAVDDSQLPKDRFSAERLKGVDSTLKIQPAELGDSAVYLCASSFGPRNTEAFFGQGTRLTVV.

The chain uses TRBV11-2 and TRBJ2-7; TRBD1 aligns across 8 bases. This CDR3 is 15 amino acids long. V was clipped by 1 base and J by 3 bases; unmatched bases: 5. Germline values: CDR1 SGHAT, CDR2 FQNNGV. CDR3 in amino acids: CASSLGSTGGYEQYF. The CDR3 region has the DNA TGTGCCAGCAGCTTAGGATCTACAGGGGGCTACGAGCAGTACTTC.

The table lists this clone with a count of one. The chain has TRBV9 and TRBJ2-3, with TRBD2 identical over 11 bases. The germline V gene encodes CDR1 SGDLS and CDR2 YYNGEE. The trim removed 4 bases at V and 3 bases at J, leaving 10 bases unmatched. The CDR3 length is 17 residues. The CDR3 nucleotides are TGTGCCAGCAGCAAAGACCTCAGACTAGCGGGGACAGATACGCAGTATTTT. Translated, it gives CASSKDLRLAGTDTQYF. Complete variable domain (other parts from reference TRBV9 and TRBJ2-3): DSGVTQTPKHLITATGQRVTLRCSPRSGDLSVYWYQQSLDQGLQFLIQYYNGEERAKGNILERFSAQQFPDLHSELNLSSLELGDSALYFCASSKDLRLAGTDTQYFGPGTRLTVL.

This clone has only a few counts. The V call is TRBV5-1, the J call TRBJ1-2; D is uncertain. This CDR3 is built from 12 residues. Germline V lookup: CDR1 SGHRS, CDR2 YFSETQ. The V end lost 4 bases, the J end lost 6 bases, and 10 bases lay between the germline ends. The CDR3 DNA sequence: TGCGCCAGCAGCCTCAACGGGGATGGCTACACCTTC. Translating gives CASSLNGDGYTF.

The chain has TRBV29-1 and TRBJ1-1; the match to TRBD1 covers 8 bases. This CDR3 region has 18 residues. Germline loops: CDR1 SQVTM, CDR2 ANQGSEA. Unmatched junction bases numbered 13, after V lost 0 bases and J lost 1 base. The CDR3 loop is CSVEDWSNRDRGNTEAFF. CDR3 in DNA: TGCAGCGTTGAAGATTGGTCCAATAGAGACAGGGGGAACACTGAAGCTTTCTTT. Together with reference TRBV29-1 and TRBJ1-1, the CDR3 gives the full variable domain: SAVISQKPSRDICQRGTSLTIQCQVDSQVTMMFWYRQQPGQSLTLIATANQGSEATYESGFVIDKFPISRPNLTFSTLTVSNMSPEDSSIYLCSVEDWSNRDRGNTEAFFGQGTRLTVV.

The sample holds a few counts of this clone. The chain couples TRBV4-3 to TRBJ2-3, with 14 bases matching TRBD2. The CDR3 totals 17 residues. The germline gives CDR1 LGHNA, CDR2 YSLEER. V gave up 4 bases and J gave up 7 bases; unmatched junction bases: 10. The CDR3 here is CASSPLWTSGGFNTQYF. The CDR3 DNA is TGCGCCAGCAGCCCACTGTGGACTAGCGGGGGGTTTAATACGCAGTATTTT.

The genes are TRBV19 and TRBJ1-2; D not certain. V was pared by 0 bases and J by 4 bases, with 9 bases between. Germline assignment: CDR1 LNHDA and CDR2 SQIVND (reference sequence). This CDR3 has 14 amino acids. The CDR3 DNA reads TGTGCCAGTAGTATAGACCCGGGGAGCTATGGCTACACCTTC. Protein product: CASSIDPGSYGYTF.

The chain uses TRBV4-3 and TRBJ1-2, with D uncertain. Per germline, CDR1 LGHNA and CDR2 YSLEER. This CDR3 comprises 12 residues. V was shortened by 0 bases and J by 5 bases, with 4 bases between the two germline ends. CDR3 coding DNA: TGCGCCAGCAGCCAAGACCGGTATGGCTACACCTTC. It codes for CASSQDRYGYTF.

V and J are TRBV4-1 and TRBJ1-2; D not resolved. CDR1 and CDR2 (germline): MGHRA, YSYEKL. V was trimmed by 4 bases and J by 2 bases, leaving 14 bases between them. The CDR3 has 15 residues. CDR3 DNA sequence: TGCGCCAGCAGCCCCCTCGGGGAAGCCAACTATGGCTACACCTTC. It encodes CASSPLGEANYGYTF.

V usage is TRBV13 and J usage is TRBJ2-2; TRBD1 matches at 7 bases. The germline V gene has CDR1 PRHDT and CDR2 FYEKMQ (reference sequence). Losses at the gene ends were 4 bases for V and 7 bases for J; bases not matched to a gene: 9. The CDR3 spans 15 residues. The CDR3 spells CASSSTGEYVGELFF. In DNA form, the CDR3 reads TGTGCCAGCAGCTCTACAGGGGAGTATGTCGGGGAGCTGTTTTTT.

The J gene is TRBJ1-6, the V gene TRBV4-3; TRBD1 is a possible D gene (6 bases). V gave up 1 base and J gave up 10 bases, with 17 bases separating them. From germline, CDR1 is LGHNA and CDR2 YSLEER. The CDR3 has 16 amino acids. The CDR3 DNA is TGCGCCAGCAGCCAAGGATCTCCAGGGGTAACATCACCCCTCCACTTT. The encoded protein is CASSQGSPGVTSPLHF.

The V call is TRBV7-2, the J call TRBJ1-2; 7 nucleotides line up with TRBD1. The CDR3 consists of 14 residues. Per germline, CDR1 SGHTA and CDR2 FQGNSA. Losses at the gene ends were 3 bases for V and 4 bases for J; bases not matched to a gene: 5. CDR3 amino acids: CASSFGDSIYGYTF. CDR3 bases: TGTGCCAGCAGCTTCGGGGACAGCATCTATGGCTACACCTTC.

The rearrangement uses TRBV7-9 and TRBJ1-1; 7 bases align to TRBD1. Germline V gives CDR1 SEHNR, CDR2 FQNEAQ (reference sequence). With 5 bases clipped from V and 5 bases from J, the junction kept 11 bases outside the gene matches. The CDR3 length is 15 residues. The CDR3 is CASSPRGQVGTEAFF. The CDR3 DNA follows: TGTGCCAGCAGCCCTCGCGGACAGGTCGGAACTGAAGCTTTCTTT.